This TCR beta chain originates from a study of T cell repertoires in cytomegalovirus infection. The length of the CDR3 is 15 residues. Trimming took 3 bases from V and 8 from J; bases not matched to a gene: 8. Per germline, CDR1 MDHEN and CDR2 SYDVKM. For this clonotype: What it binds is unknown.

MiXCR was run by TCRdb on the reads, yielding one entry per CDR3 protein. Among under 850,000 distinct CDR3 sequences listed, approximately 33% were seen once. The clonotype comes from a human donor in good health (CMV status not recorded). Some clones in this sample may be carry-over from other donors' samples. J is TRBJ1-5 and V is TRBV28; 9 bases match TRBD1. Material: cultured PBMCs, obtained from culture after CMV antigen stimulation. The CDR3 coding sequence is TGTGCCAGCAGTTTCCCGGGACAGGGATGGGAGCCCCAGCATTTT. It specifies CASSFPGQGWEPQHF. Complete variable domain (other parts from reference TRBV28 and TRBJ1-5): DVKVTQSSRYLVKRTGEKVFLECVQDMDHENMFWYRQDPGLGLRLIYFSYDVKMKEKGDIPEGYSVSREKKERFSLILESASTNQTSMYLCASSFPGQGWEPQHFGDGTRLSIL.